The rows below give T cell receptor beta chains drawn from one sample of a study of blood T cell repertoires in COVID-19. TCRdb's table, derived via immunoSEQ multiplex PCR, lists solely in-frame clones and lacks some. In the table there are tens of thousands of clones, approximately 87% of which are singletons. The material sequenced was peripheral blood. The receptors shown here come from a human donor in a cohort sampled during active COVID-19. Both conserved end residues are part of each CDR3. A D gene is named only where the DNA matches it firmly. Where a row states a size, it is once, few, many or the class of an expanded clone; other rows omit it.

clone size	V gene	D gene	J gene	CDR3 protein
.	TRBV5-1	.	TRBJ1-5	CASSLGGTLNQPQHF
.	TRBV19	.	TRBJ1-3	CASSLGRQPVSGNTIYF
few	TRBV27	.	TRBJ1-2	CASSFMGTGGYTF
.	TRBV11-2	.	TRBJ1-2	CASSTPGRQANYGYTF
.	TRBV15	TRBD2	TRBJ2-1	CATSRRLSRLAIRNEQFF
.	TRBV7-2	.	TRBJ2-5	CASSWGLAETQYF
.	TRBV6-6	TRBD2	TRBJ2-5	CASSHRTSGRVQETQYF
.	TRBV29-1	.	TRBJ2-7	CSVDSGDSYEQYF
.	TRBV7-3	.	TRBJ2-7	CASSSRTGDEQYF
.	TRBV9	.	TRBJ2-3	CASSLDLQGDTQYF
.	TRBV24-1	.	TRBJ2-3	CATSDPTRQGDTQYF
.	TRBV3-1/TRBV3-2	.	TRBJ2-7	CASSPRRAGDYEQYF
.	TRBV5-1	TRBD1	TRBJ1-1	CASSSRGSRDTEAFF
.	TRBV7-9	TRBD2	TRBJ2-1	CATQGGSSYNEQFF
.	TRBV6-5	.	TRBJ1-4	CASSYRGHPANEKLFF
.	TRBV4-1	TRBD1	TRBJ1-1	CASSKETGGTEAFF
.	TRBV25-1	TRBD1	TRBJ2-1	CASSEWDRAGNEQFF